Below, 14 T cell receptor beta chains from the same sample are listed, as sequenced in a study of blood T cell repertoires in COVID-19. Data came from immunoSEQ multiplex PCR; TCRdb stores just in-frame clones and leaves some out. This table has around 250,000 clones, approximately 86% appearing once. Sequences were obtained from peripheral blood. The receptors derive from a woman between 70 and 85 years old with active or convalescent COVID-19.

The chain couples TRBV15 to TRBJ2-5; 8 nucleotides align to TRBD1. The CDR3 covers 16 residues. Trimming took 0 bases from V and 4 from J; bases not matched to a gene: 7. The germline V gene encodes CDR1 LNHNV and CDR2 YYDKDF (reference sequence). This CDR3 reads CATSRERTGRLETQYF. In DNA form, the CDR3 reads TGTGCCACCAGCAGAGAGAGGACAGGGAGGTTAGAGACCCAGTACTTC.

This clone is a singleton in its sample. The chain couples TRBV6-5 to TRBJ1-6; D is perhaps TRBD1 (6 bases). Trimming cost V 8 bases and J 6 bases, with 8 bases left between them. Germline-derived CDR1 and CDR2 are MNHEY and SVGAGI. This CDR3 contains 12 residues. The CDR3 DNA reads as TGTGCCAGCCGACAGGCTAATTCACCCCTCCACTTT. Translating gives CASRQANSPLHF.

The V and J genes are TRBV19 and TRBJ2-3, with D uncertain. Between the trimmed V and J ends, which lost 9 bases and 6 bases, there was a span of 19 bases. Germline CDR1 and CDR2: LNHDA and SQIVND (reference sequence). CDR3 size: 14 residues. The CDR3: CASRASGSWDTQYF. DNA for the CDR3: TGTGCCAGCAGAGCCTCAGGATCGTGGGATACGCAGTATTTT.

The chain has TRBV2 and TRBJ1-2; TRBD1 matches 9 bases. CDR1 is SNHLY and CDR2 is FYNNEI in the germline V gene. The CDR3 is 12 amino acids. V dropped 5 bases and J dropped 8; count of bases not matched to a gene: 3. The CDR3 here is CASSRTGEGYTF. CDR3 DNA sequence: TGTGCCAGCAGTCGGACAGGGGAAGGCTACACCTTC.

This clone was recorded a few times. This chain links TRBV19 with TRBJ1-6, with TRBD1 matching 9 bases. The CDR3 is 17 residues long. Germline assignment: CDR1 LNHDA and CDR2 SQIVND (reference sequence). The trim removed 3 bases at V and 7 bases at J, leaving 10 bases unmatched. DNA for the CDR3: TGTGCCAGTAGTATGACAGGGGGTGCGCGCGGGAATTCACCCCTCCACTTT. Protein sequence: CASSMTGGARGNSPLHF. Using reference TRBV19 and TRBJ1-6 for the parts outside the CDR3, the full variable domain is DGGITQSPKYLFRKEGQNVTLSCEQNLNHDAMYWYRQDPGQGLRLIYYSQIVNDFQKGDIAEGYSVSREKKESFPLTVTSAQKNPTAFYLCASSMTGGARGNSPLHFGNGTRLTVT.

The chain combines TRBV7-3 with TRBJ2-2; a possible D gene is TRBD2 (6 bases). The CDR3 covers 13 residues. V lost 4 bases to trimming and J lost 7 bases, with 10 bases between them. Germline V gene lookup returns CDR1 SGHTA and CDR2 FQGTGA. The CDR3: CASSSNGGGELFF. For the CDR3, the DNA is TGTGCCAGCAGCTCCAACGGGGGCGGGGAGCTGTTTTTT.

This clone was counted only a few times. This chain uses TRBV18 with TRBJ1-6; tentatively, D is TRBD1 (5 bases). This CDR3 is built from 13 residues. Germline V gives CDR1 KGHSH, CDR2 LQKENI. Deletions cut 3 bases from V and 6 bases from J, with 6 bases between. The DNA of the CDR3 is TGTGCCAGCTCACCGCAGGGTAATTCACCCCTCCACTTT. It translates to CASSPQGNSPLHF.

About this clone itself: Other DNA sequences within the sample encode an identical CDR3. The chain combines TRBV6-5 with TRBJ1-2, with TRBD1 identical over 9 bases. The J segment lost 7 bases and the V segment lost 2 bases, leaving 2 bases of the junction unmatched. This CDR3 is built from 13 residues. Germline-derived CDR1 and CDR2 are MNHEY and SVGAGI. The CDR3 bases are TGTGCCAGCAGTTACGGACAGGGGTTTGGCTACACCTTC. Protein sequence: CASSYGQGFGYTF.

V and J are TRBV27 and TRBJ1-4; TRBD1 aligns across 7 bases. V was pared by 5 bases and J by 7 bases, with 16 bases of the junction left unmatched. The CDR3 runs 17 residues. Germline V gene sequence: CDR1 MNHEY, CDR2 SMNVEV (reference sequence). CDR3 sequence reads: CASSKLFGDRGVEKLFF. For the CDR3, the DNA is TGTGCCAGCAGTAAACTATTCGGGGACAGAGGGGTTGAAAAACTGTTTTTT.

The chain uses TRBV7-8 and TRBJ2-1, with 8 bases that match TRBD1. Trimming removed 1 base from V and 2 bases from J; junction bases left unmatched: 4. CDR3 size: 16 residues. The V gene's germline CDR1 is SGHVS and CDR2 FQNEAQ. DNA of the CDR3: TGTGCCAGCAGCTTAGACACAGGGGGTACCTACAATGAGCAGTTCTTC. Its translation is CASSLDTGGTYNEQFF.

This clone has only one observation. The chain employs TRBV7-8 and TRBJ1-5, with D unclear. V was pared by 5 bases and J by 1 base, with 12 bases between. The CDR3 is 15 residues long. Germline CDR1 SGHVS, CDR2 FQNEAQ. CDR3 sequence reads: CASSLSPGSNQPQHF. The CDR3 DNA reads TGTGCCAGCAGCCTGTCTCCAGGCAGCAATCAGCCCCAGCATTTT.

The chain has TRBV27 and TRBJ2-7; 10 nucleotides match TRBD1. This CDR3 has 15 residues. Germline assignment: CDR1 MNHEY and CDR2 SMNVEV (reference sequence). V shed 3 bases, J shed 3 bases, and the junction held 5 bases outside the gene matches. The CDR3 is CASSLAGTGVYEQYF. The CDR3 DNA follows: TGTGCCAGCAGTTTGGCAGGGACAGGGGTCTACGAGCAGTACTTC.

The CDR3: CASRLLSGGPPTQYF. For the CDR3, the DNA is TGTGCCAGCAGATTGCTTAGCGGGGGCCCGCCCACCCAGTACTTC. V gene TRBV27 combines with J gene TRBJ2-5; 9 bases match TRBD2. The ends lost 6 bases at V and 8 bases at J; junction bases unmatched: 13. This CDR3 spans 15 amino acids. From germline, CDR1 is MNHEY and CDR2 SMNVEV (reference sequence).

V and J are TRBV7-8 and TRBJ1-6; TRBD1 matches 9 bases. The length of the CDR3 is 16 residues. Germline V gives CDR1 SGHVS, CDR2 FQNEAQ. V shed 6 bases and J 6 bases; nucleotides not matched to a gene: 9. CDR3 protein: CASSWGQGLSNSPLHF. The CDR3 nucleotides are TGTGCCAGCAGTTGGGGACAGGGACTTTCTAATTCACCCCTCCACTTT. The variable domain in full, with the rest retrieved from reference TRBV7-8 and TRBJ1-6, is GAGVSQSPRYKVAKRGQDVALRCDPISGHVSLFWYQQALGQGPEFLTYFQNEAQLDKSGLPSDRFFAERPEGSVSTLKIQRTQQEDSAVYLCASSWGQGLSNSPLHFGNGTRLTVT.